The text below deals with one TCR beta chain. Sequencing was performed with immunoSEQ multiplex PCR; in TCRdb, only in-frame clones are kept and a portion is missing. Of tens of thousands of clones in the sample, around 75% were seen once. V was clipped by 6 bases and J by 5 bases; unmatched bases: 9. CDR3 size: 14 residues. Germline CDR1 is SQVTM and CDR2 is ANQGSEA. The data stem from a study of memory CD4+ T cells and cytomegalovirus serostatus. Study at large: Healthy Belgian adult donors included roughly nine CMV-positive and some 24 CMV-negative people.

Single viable CD3+CD4+CD8-CD45RO+ cells were sorted as the memory CD4+ T cells. Serostatus was set by detecting CMV pp150, pp28, p38, p52 IgG. Total CD4+ T cells were enriched by CD4 positive selection. The rearrangement joins TRBV29-1 to TRBJ2-2, with TRBD1 matching over 7 bases. The sequence derives from an adult in good health and CMV-seronegative. The sequencing input was memory CD4+ T cells from blood. CDR3 in amino acids: CSVRDSRETGELFF. CDR3 in DNA: TGCAGCGTCCGGGACAGTAGAGAAACCGGGGAGCTGTTTTTT.